The count of the clone carrying this T cell receptor beta chain is one. The antigen is undetermined. Using immunoSEQ multiplex PCR, the repertoire was profiled, and TCRdb retains in-frame clones only, with some absent. Of roughly 30,000 clones listed, 90% are singletons. The CDR3 is made up of 15 amino acids. The trim removed 4 bases at V and 5 bases at J, leaving 7 bases unmatched. Germline CDR1 is SGHVS and CDR2 is FQNEAQ. This sample stems from a study of lymphopenia after photon versus proton radiotherapy. General observations from the study: In patients who died, overall survival fell as post-nadir TCR diversity dropped more.

V usage is TRBV7-8 and J usage is TRBJ2-5; 10 bases map to TRBD1. The sequencing used peripheral blood, collected from a patient treated with photon-based radiotherapy. The clonotype originates from a woman aged 45-65 years with pancreatic cancer. The CDR3 bases are TGTGCCAGCAGCTATTCCGGGACAGGGGCCGAGACCCAGTACTTC. Translation gives CASSYSGTGAETQYF.